The clone carrying this T cell receptor beta chain has just one count. This entry is derived from a study of blood T cell repertoires in COVID-19. The overall study: Samples taken during acute and convalescent COVID-19 were collected in the United States, Italy and Spain.

This CDR3 region has 15 residues. Germline CDR1 and CDR2: SGHTA and FQGNSA. Trimming took off 0 bases at V and 4 bases at J, with 12 bases between the two ends. Only in-frame clones appear in the TCRdb table, and some are missing; sequencing was by immunoSEQ multiplex PCR. The table includes around 140,000 clones, about 87% detected once. The sequencing input was peripheral blood. This clonotype was sampled from a man in his fifties or sixties with active COVID-19. The J gene is TRBJ2-5, the V gene TRBV7-2; D gene uncertain. CDR3 amino acids: CASSLALRRPETQYF. CDR3 nucleotides: TGTGCCAGCAGCTTAGCGCTCCGGCGGCCAGAGACCCAGTACTTC.